This TCR beta chain originates from a study of blood T cell repertoires in COVID-19. Libraries were prepared by immunoSEQ multiplex PCR; TCRdb keeps only in-frame clonotypes and omits some of them. This sample has about 180,000 clones, with approximately 81% found just once. The CDR3 is made up of 13 amino acids. V dropped 8 bases and J dropped 7; count of bases not matched to a gene: 8. Germline CDR1 is SQVTM and CDR2 is ANQGSEA. This sequence joins TRBV29-1 and TRBJ2-1; TRBD1 matches 10 bases. This receptor was taken from a woman between 40 and 50 years old with acute COVID-19. The sample was PBMCs or T cells enriched from blood (not recorded which). The CDR3 here is CSTPGQGSNEQFF. The CDR3 bases are TGCAGCACGCCGGGACAGGGGTCTAATGAGCAGTTCTTC.